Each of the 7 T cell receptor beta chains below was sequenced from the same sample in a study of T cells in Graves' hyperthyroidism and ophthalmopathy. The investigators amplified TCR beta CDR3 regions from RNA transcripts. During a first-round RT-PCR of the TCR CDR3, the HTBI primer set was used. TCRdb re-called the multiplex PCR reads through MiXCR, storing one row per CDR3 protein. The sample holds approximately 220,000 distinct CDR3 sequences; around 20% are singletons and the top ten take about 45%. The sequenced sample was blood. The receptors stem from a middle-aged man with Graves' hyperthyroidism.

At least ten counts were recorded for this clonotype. The CDR3 here is CASSLEGTASYEQYF. Written as DNA, the CDR3 is TGTGCCAGCAGCTTGGAAGGGACAGCGTCCTACGAGCAGTACTTC. The V gene is TRBV5-5, the J gene TRBJ2-7, with 7 bases aligning to TRBD1. Germline CDR1 and CDR2: SGHKS and YYEKEE (reference sequence). The CDR3 is 15 amino acids. Trimming at V came to 0 bases and at J to 1 base, leaving 4 bases not matched to a gene.

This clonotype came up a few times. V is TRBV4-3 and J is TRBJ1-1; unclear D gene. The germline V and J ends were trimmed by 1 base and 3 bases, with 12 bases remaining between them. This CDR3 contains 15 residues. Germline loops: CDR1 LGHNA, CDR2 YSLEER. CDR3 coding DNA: TGCGCCAGCAGCCAAGGCGCAGCCGTATACACTGAAGCTTTCTTT. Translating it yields CASSQGAAVYTEAFF.

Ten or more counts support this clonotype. In DNA form, the CDR3 reads TGTGCCAGCAGTGAAATGGGTAGCGGGGGAGCAGAGACCCAGTACTTC. Protein product: CASSEMGSGGAETQYF. The J gene is TRBJ2-5, the V gene TRBV6-1; 9 bases map to TRBD2. Germline CDR1 MNHNS, CDR2 SASEGT. V gave up 2 bases and J gave up 4 bases; unmatched junction bases: 8. The CDR3 runs 16 residues.

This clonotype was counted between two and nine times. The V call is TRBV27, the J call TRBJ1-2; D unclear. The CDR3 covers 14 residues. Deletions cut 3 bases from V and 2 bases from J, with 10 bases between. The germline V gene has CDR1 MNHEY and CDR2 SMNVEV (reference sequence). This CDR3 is CASSLGGPNYGYTF. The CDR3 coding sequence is TGTGCCAGCAGTTTGGGCGGACCGAACTATGGCTACACCTTC.

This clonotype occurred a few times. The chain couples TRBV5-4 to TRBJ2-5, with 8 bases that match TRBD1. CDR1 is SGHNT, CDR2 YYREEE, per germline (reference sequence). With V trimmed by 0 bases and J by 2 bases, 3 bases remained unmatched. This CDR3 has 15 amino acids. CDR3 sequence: CASSLGGTGQETQYF. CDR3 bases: TGTGCCAGCAGCTTGGGTGGGACAGGACAAGAGACCCAGTACTTC.

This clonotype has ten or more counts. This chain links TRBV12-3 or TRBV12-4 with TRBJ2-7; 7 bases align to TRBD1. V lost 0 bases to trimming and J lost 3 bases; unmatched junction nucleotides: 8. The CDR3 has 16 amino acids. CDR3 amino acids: CASSLALGQVGYEQYF. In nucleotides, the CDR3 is TGTGCCAGCAGTTTAGCGCTCGGACAGGTTGGCTACGAGCAGTACTTC.

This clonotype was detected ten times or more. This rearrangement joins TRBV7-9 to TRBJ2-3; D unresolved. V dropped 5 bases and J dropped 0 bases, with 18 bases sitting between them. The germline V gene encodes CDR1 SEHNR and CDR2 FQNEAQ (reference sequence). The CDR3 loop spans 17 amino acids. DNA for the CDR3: TGTGCCAGCAGCCCCCGCAACCATGGCCTCAGCACAGATACGCAGTATTTT. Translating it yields CASSPRNHGLSTDTQYF.